The rows below give T cell receptor beta chains drawn from one sample of a study of blood T cells in healthy people across ages. TCRdb re-analysed the 5' RACE reads in MiXCR, keeping a single row per CDR3 protein. Here the sample spans approximately 780,000 distinct CDR3 sequences, roughly 25% being singletons. These same data were also listed under a study on T cells of mothers and their children.

Source material: blood. These receptors all come from a boy younger than 18 in good health. CDR3s include the opening cysteine and the closing phenylalanine or tryptophan.

cdr3_length	v_call	j_call	cdr3_aa
12	TRBV5-5	TRBJ2-3	CASSFLPDTQYF
17	TRBV12-5	TRBJ2-1	CASGLARTSSSYNEQFF
15	TRBV27	TRBJ2-5	CASSPGGRGGETQYF
17	TRBV7-4	TRBJ2-1	CASSLLRLAGIYNEQFF
15	TRBV7-2	TRBJ2-4	CASSPRVAAKNIQYF
13	TRBV7-3	TRBJ1-6	CASSLHENSPLHF
15	TRBV12-3/TRBV12-4	TRBJ1-4	CASSLYGSSNEKLFF
16	TRBV7-9	TRBJ1-2	CASSLGGPPTNYGYTF
14	TRBV7-7	TRBJ2-5	CASSPTGAVKTQYF
16	TRBV5-1	TRBJ2-7	CASKGTSGYSSYEQYF
18	TRBV5-1	TRBJ2-5	CASSLKTVGTGAWETQYF
12	TRBV9	TRBJ2-2	CASSAGHGELFF
14	TRBV10-3	TRBJ2-2	CAIKVNRDTGELFF
16	TRBV3-1	TRBJ1-3	CASRGIGTARGNTIYF
15	TRBV10-3	TRBJ1-3	CAISEGGLAVDTIYF
14	TRBV5-1	TRBJ1-2	CASSSAGQYYGYTF
14	TRBV20-1	TRBJ2-7	CSAGRDTLYYEQYF
16	TRBV12-5	TRBJ1-4	CASGRAWGRTNEKRFF
14	TRBV27	TRBJ2-3	CAGALAGVTDTQYF
18	TRBV28	TRBJ2-5	CASSFSLLRDRREETQYF
15	TRBV11-2	TRBJ1-2	CASSLDFRGFHGYTF
12	TRBV28	TRBJ1-1	CASSPSTGVAFF
16	TRBV6-4	TRBJ2-3	CASTQEPGLPTDTQYF
13	TRBV30	TRBJ1-1	CAWRGSLYTEAFF
16	TRBV20-1	TRBJ2-7	CSATPPAGSRSYEQYF
14	TRBV4-1	TRBJ2-2	CASSPRTRAGELFF
13	TRBV12-3/TRBV12-4	TRBJ2-5	CASTSRPRETQYF
15	TRBV29-1	TRBJ2-5	CSVRGGSGGEETQYF
14	TRBV27	NA	CASRGLAGGYEQYF
11	TRBV6-5	TRBJ2-7	CASTSGYEQYF
17	TRBV7-2	TRBJ2-2	CASSLLGTEINTGELFF
14	TRBV5-6	TRBJ1-6	CASSSTSSDPPLHF
13	TRBV29-1	TRBJ1-4	CSVETASNEKLFF
13	TRBV12-3/TRBV12-4	TRBJ2-7	CASSLRLLYEQYF
14	TRBV27	TRBJ2-3	CASSLGGGIDTQCF
15	TRBV4-2	TRBJ1-2	CASSQVRDSNYGYTF
15	TRBV7-6	TRBJ1-2	CASSGHNRQPYGYTF
16	TRBV6-2/TRBV6-3	NA	CASSYSPSGTYNEQFF
14	TRBV11-2	TRBJ2-3	CASSDQGRRNTQYF
16	TRBV4-3	TRBJ2-3	CASSQYSGGGADTQYF